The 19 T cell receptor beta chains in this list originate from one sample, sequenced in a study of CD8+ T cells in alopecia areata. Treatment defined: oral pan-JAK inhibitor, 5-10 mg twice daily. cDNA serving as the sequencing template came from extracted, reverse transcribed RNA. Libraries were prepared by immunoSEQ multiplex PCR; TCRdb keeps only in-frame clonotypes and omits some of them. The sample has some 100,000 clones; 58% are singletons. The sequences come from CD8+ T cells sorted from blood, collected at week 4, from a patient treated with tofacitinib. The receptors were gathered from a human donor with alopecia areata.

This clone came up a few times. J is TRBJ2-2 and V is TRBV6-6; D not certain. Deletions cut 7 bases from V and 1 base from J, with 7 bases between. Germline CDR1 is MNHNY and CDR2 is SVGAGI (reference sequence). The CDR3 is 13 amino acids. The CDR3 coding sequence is TGTGCCAGCACCCCGTGGAACACCGGGGAGCTGTTTTTT. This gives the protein CASTPWNTGELFF.

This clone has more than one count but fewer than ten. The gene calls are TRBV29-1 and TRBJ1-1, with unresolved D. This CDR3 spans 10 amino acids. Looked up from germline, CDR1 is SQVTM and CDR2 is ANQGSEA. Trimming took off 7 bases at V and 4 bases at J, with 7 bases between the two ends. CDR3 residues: CSARGTEAFF. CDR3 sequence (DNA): TGCAGCGCCCGGGGCACTGAAGCTTTCTTT. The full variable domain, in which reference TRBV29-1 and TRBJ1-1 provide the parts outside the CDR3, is SAVISQKPSRDICQRGTSLTIQCQVDSQVTMMFWYRQQPGQSLTLIATANQGSEATYESGFVIDKFPISRPNLTFSTLTVSNMSPEDSSIYLCSARGTEAFFGQGTRLTVV.

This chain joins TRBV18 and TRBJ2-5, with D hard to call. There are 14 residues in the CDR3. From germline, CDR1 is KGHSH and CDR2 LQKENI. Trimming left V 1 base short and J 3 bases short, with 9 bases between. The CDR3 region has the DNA TGTGCCAGCTCACCACAGTTGGAAGAAGAGACCCAGTACTTC. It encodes CASSPQLEEETQYF. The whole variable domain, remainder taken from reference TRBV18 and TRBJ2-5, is NAGVMQNPRHLVRRRGQEARLRCSPMKGHSHVYWYRQLPEEGLKFMVYLQKENIIDESGMPKERFSAEFPKEGPSILRIQQVVRGDSAAYFCASSPQLEEETQYFGPGTRLLVL.

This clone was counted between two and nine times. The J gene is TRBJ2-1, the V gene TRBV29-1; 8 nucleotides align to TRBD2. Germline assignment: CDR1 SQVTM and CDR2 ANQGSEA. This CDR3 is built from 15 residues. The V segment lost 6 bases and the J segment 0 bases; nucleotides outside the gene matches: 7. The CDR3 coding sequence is TGCAGCGTATCCGGGGGGGTAAGCTCCTACAATGAGCAGTTCTTC. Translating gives CSVSGGVSSYNEQFF.

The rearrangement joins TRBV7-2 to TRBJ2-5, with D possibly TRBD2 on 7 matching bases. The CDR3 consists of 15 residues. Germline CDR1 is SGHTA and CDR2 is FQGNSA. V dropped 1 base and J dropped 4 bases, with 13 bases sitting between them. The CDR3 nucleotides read TGTGCCAGCAGCTTAGAGGGGGGGCGAGCAGAGACCCAGTACTTC. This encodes CASSLEGGRAETQYF.

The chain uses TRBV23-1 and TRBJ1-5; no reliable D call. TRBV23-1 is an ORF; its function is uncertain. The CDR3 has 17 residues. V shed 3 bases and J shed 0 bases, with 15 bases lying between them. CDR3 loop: CASSHLDTLNSNQPQHF. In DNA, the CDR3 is TGCGCCAGCAGTCACTTAGACACCCTCAATAGCAATCAGCCCCAGCATTTT.

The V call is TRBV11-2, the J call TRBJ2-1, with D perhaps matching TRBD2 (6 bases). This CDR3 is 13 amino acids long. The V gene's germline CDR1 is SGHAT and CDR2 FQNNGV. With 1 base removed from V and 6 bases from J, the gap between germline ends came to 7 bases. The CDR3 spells CASSLGRGNEQFF. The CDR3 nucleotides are TGTGCCAGCAGCTTAGGGCGGGGCAATGAGCAGTTCTTC.

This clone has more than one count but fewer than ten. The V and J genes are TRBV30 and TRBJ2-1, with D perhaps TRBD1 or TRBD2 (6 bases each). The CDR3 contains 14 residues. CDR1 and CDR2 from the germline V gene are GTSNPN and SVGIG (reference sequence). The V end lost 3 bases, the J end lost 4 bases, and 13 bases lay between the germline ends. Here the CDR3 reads CAWSLTGRYNEQFF. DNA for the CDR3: TGTGCCTGGAGCCTAACAGGGAGGTACAATGAGCAGTTCTTC.

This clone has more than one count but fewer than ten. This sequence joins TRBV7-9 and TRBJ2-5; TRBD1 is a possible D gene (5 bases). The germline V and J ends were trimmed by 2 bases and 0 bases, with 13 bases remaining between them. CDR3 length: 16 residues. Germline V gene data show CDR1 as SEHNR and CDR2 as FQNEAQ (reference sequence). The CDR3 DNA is TGTGCCAGCAGCTTAATACAGACAGCGTACCAAGAGACCCAGTACTTC. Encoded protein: CASSLIQTAYQETQYF.

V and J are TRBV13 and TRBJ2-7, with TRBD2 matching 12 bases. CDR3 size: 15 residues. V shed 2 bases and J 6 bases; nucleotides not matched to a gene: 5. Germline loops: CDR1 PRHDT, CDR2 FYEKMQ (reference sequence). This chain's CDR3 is CASSLLTSGGLEQYF. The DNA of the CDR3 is TGTGCCAGCAGCTTATTGACTAGCGGGGGTCTCGAGCAGTACTTC.

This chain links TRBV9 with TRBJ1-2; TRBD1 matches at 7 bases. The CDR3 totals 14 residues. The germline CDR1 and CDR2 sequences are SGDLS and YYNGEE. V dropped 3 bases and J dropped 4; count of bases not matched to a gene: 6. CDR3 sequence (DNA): TGTGCCAGCAGCGCCCCCGGGACAGTCTATGGCTACACCTTC. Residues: CASSAPGTVYGYTF.

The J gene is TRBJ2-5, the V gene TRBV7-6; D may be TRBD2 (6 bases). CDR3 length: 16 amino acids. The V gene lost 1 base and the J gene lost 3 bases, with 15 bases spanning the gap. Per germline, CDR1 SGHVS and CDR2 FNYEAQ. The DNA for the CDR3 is TGTGCCAGCAGCTTAGGATGGGGGGATAGGGAAGAGACCCAGTACTTC. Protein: CASSLGWGDREETQYF.

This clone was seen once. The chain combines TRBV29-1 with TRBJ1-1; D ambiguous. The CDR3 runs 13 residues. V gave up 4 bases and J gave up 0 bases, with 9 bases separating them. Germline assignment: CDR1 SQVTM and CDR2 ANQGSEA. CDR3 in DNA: TGCAGCGTTGGTGTCGGAGTGAACACTGAAGCTTTCTTT. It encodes CSVGVGVNTEAFF.

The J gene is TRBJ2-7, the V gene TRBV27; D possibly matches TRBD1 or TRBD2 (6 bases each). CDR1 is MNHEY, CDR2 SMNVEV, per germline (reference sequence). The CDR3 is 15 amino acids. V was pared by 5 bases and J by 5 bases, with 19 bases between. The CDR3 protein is CASSHPQGGRHEQYF. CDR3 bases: TGTGCCAGCAGTCATCCACAGGGAGGCCGACACGAGCAGTACTTC.

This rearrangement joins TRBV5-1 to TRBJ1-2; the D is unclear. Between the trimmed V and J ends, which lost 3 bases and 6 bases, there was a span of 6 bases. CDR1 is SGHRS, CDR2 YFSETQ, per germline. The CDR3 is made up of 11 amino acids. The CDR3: CASSSGDGYTF. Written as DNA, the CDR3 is TGCGCCAGCAGCTCGGGAGATGGCTACACCTTC.

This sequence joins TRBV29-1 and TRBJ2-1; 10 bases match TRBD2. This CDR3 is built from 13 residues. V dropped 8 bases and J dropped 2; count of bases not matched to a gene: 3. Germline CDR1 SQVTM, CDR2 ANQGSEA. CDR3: CSFLAGAYNEQFF. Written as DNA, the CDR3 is TGCAGCTTCCTAGCGGGGGCCTACAATGAGCAGTTCTTC.

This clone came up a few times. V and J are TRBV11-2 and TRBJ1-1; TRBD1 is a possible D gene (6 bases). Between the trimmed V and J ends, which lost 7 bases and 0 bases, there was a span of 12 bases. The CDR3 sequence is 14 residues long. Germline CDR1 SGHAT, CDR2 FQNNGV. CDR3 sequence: CASTMDRLNTEAFF. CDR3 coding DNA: TGTGCCAGCACCATGGACAGACTGAACACTGAAGCTTTCTTT.

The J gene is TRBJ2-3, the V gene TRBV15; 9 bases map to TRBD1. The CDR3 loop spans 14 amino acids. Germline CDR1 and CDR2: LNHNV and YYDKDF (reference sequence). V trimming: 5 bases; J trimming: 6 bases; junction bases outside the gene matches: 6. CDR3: CATSAGQGGDTQYF. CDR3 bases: TGTGCCACCAGCGCGGGACAGGGTGGCGATACGCAGTATTTT.

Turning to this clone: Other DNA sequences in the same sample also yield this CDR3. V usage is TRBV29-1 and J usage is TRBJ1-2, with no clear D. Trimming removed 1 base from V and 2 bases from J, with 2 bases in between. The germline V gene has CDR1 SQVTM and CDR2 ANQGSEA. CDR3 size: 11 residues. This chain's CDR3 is CSVEGNYGYTF. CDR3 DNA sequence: TGCAGCGTTGAAGGAAACTATGGCTACACCTTC. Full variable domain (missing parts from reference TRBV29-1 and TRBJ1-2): SAVISQKPSRDICQRGTSLTIQCQVDSQVTMMFWYRQQPGQSLTLIATANQGSEATYESGFVIDKFPISRPNLTFSTLTVSNMSPEDSSIYLCSVEGNYGYTFGSGTRLTVV.